The T cell receptor beta chain described here comes from a study of T cell repertoires in cytomegalovirus infection. Using its own MiXCR run on the reads, TCRdb lists one record per CDR3 protein. The sample shows under 850,000 distinct CDR3 sequences, 35% of them seen only once. Unmatched junction bases numbered 5, after V lost 5 bases and J lost 4 bases. Per the germline V gene, CDR1 is MNHEY and CDR2 is SMNVEV (reference sequence). This CDR3 is built from 13 residues. A few counts support this clonotype. The TCR was taken from a human donor in good health (CMV status not recorded). Some clones in this sample may be carry-over from other donors' samples. The sample taken for sequencing was PBMCs. This chain links TRBV27 with TRBJ2-7; 7 nucleotides agree with TRBD2. Written as DNA, the CDR3 is TGTGCCAGCAGTCTAGCGGCCCCTTACGAGCAGTACTTC. This encodes CASSLAAPYEQYF.